This TCR beta chain is drawn from a study of cytomegalovirus exposure and HLA in healthy donors. Study findings and constraints: A further, later analysis showed that HLA-associated TCR beta chains (compared with equally common others) were more clonally expanded.

This clone has just one count. Its antigen is as yet unknown. Trimming took 0 bases from V and 6 from J, leaving 8 bases between them. From germline, CDR1 is SGHRS and CDR2 YFSETQ. CDR3 size: 13 residues. PCR involved 60 Vbeta and 13 Jbeta primers. The table came from immunoSEQ multiplex PCR; TCRdb's copy has only in-frame clones and leaves some out. The table shows under 250,000 clones, with 75% to 85% occurring only once. The origin of this receptor is a woman in her forties in good health and CMV-seronegative. Sequencing was done on a sample of PBMCs. The J gene is TRBJ2-3, the V gene TRBV5-1, with D possibly TRBD2 on 5 matching bases. DNA of the CDR3: TGCGCCAGCAGCTTGGGTCCTAGCGATACGCAGTATTTT. Its translation: CASSLGPSDTQYF.